This is a list of T cell receptor beta chains from one sample in a study of blood T cell repertoires in COVID-19. Only in-frame clones appear in the TCRdb table, and some are missing; sequencing was by immunoSEQ multiplex PCR. The sample contains 150,000 or so clones, 85% to 90% of which appear only once. Sequencing was carried out using peripheral blood. The receptors derive from a man of 80 years or more with acute or convalescent COVID-19. Each CDR3 is given with its conserved first and last residue. Each record gives: V gene, D gene, J gene, clone size, CDR3 protein, CDR3 DNA. D genes are given only for firm matches. A clone size is listed for some rows: how often the clone was seen (once, few, many), or a class if it is expanded.

TRBV9	-	TRBJ1-6	-	CASSDLPGEALHF	TGTGCCAGCAGCGATCTTCCGGGGGAGGCCCTCCACTTT
TRBV27	TRBD1	TRBJ1-2	few	CASRGTVLNYGYTF	TGTGCCAGCAGGGGGACAGTCCTCAACTATGGCTACACCTTC
TRBV18	-	TRBJ2-4	-	CASSPGDIQYF	TGTGCCAGCTCACCAGGAGACATTCAGTACTTC
TRBV19	TRBD1	TRBJ1-2	-	CASSIDRRGRVGYTF	TGTGCCAGTAGTATAGATCGCAGGGGGCGCGTTGGCTACACCTTC
TRBV13	-	TRBJ1-5	-	CASSAGGSGQPQHF	TGTGCCAGCAGCGCGGGCGGCTCTGGTCAGCCCCAGCATTTT
TRBV7-7	-	TRBJ2-7	-	CASSLDRNEQYF	TGTGCCAGCAGCTTAGACAGGAACGAGCAGTACTTC
TRBV30	-	TRBJ1-4	few	CAWSVGSTEKLFF	TGTGCCTGGAGTGTGGGGAGTACTGAAAAACTGTTTTTT
TRBV27	TRBD1	TRBJ1-2	-	CASTRTGGIYGYTF	TGTGCCAGCACCCGGACAGGGGGCATCTATGGCTACACCTTC
TRBV15	TRBD1	TRBJ2-7	-	CATSRVTGGSYEQYF	TGTGCCACCAGCAGAGTGACAGGGGGCTCCTACGAGCAGTACTTC
TRBV5-1	TRBD2	TRBJ2-3	-	CASSPASGGSLRTDTQYF	TGCGCCAGCAGCCCCGCCAGCGGGGGGTCCCTCCGCACAGATACGCAGTATTTT
TRBV7-2	TRBD1	TRBJ1-2	-	CASSQGTGPWGGYTF	TGTGCCAGCAGCCAGGGGACAGGCCCATGGGGTGGCTACACCTTC
TRBV5-1	TRBD1	TRBJ2-3	-	CASSHPGQGSDTQYF	TGCGCCAGCAGCCACCCGGGACAGGGCTCAGATACGCAGTATTTT
TRBV7-2	-	TRBJ1-4	-	CASSQFATNEKLFF	TGTGCCAGCAGCCAATTTGCAACTAATGAAAAACTGTTTTTT
TRBV7-6	-	TRBJ2-7	-	CASSLAGGGYTYEQYF	TGTGCCAGCAGCTTAGCCGGAGGTGGCTACACCTACGAGCAGTACTTC
TRBV27	TRBD1	TRBJ2-1	-	CASSPSTGTDYNEQFF	TGTGCCAGCAGTCCATCCACCGGGACAGACTACAATGAGCAGTTCTTC
TRBV18	-	TRBJ1-1	-	CASSPLSGGRDTEAFF	TGTGCCAGCTCACCTCTCTCTGGGGGGAGGGATACTGAAGCTTTCTTT
TRBV15	TRBD1	TRBJ1-5	-	CATSRDFTGGIGQPQHF	TGTGCCACCAGCAGAGATTTTACAGGGGGCATTGGACAGCCCCAGCATTTT
TRBV2	-	TRBJ1-5	-	CASGTSSNQPQHF	TGTGCCAGCGGGACAAGCAGCAATCAGCCCCAGCATTTT
TRBV6-2/TRBV6-3	-	TRBJ2-7	-	CASSNGEQYF	TGTGCCAGCAGTAACGGGGAGCAGTACTTC
TRBV19	TRBD2	TRBJ2-4	-	CAPAREGDRYF	TGTGCCCCCGCACGGGAGGGTGATCGGTACTTC
TRBV9	-	TRBJ1-2	-	CASSRTRGGLYGYTF	TGTGCCAGCAGCCGTACAAGGGGAGGGCTCTATGGCTACACCTTC
TRBV29-1	TRBD1	TRBJ1-4	-	CSVAGQGQGIEKLFF	TGCAGCGTCGCGGGTCAGGGACAGGGGATTGAAAAACTGTTTTTT
TRBV6-5	-	TRBJ1-2	few	CASRDGPGDGYTF	TGTGCCAGCAGGGACGGGCCGGGGGACGGCTACACCTTC
TRBV5-1	-	TRBJ2-7	-	CASTLGDSSHEQYF	TGCGCCAGCACATTAGGGGATTCGAGCCACGAGCAGTACTTC
TRBV7-2	-	TRBJ1-5	-	CASSRYAGQPQHF	TGTGCCAGCAGCAGATACGCGGGTCAGCCCCAGCATTTT
TRBV10-3	-	TRBJ1-5	-	CAISGRDGQPQHF	TGTGCCATCAGTGGGAGGGATGGGCAGCCCCAGCATTTT
TRBV5-4	TRBD2	TRBJ2-3	-	CASSSILAAAGTQYF	TGTGCCAGCAGCTCCATACTAGCGGCGGCAGGTACGCAGTATTTT
TRBV28	TRBD1	TRBJ2-1	-	CASIPQGEYNEQFF	TGTGCCAGCATTCCGCAGGGGGAATACAATGAGCAGTTCTTC
TRBV29-1	-	TRBJ2-1	-	CSVESGEQFF	TGCAGCGTTGAGTCAGGTGAGCAGTTCTTC
TRBV9	-	TRBJ2-2	-	CASKETGVDTGELFF	TGTGCCAGCAAAGAAACGGGAGTCGACACCGGGGAGCTGTTTTTT
TRBV7-9	-	TRBJ1-1	-	CASSSLINEAFF	TGTGCCAGCAGCTCCCTAATTAATGAAGCTTTCTTT
TRBV2	-	TRBJ1-4	-	CATKTEPSEKLFF	TGTGCCACCAAGACAGAACCTTCTGAAAAACTGTTTTTT
TRBV18	TRBD2	TRBJ2-5	-	CASSPLLAGVGQETQYF	TGTGCCAGCTCACCCCTCCTAGCGGGAGTGGGGCAAGAGACCCAGTACTTC
TRBV2	-	TRBJ2-1	-	CASSRNLRNEQFF	TGTGCCAGCAGTCGAAACCTGAGAAATGAGCAGTTCTTC
TRBV27	-	TRBJ2-1	-	CASSLDRFNEQFF	TGTGCCAGCAGTTTAGATAGATTCAATGAGCAGTTCTTC
TRBV2	-	TRBJ1-1	once	CATAELNTEAFF	TGTGCCACCGCGGAGTTGAACACTGAAGCTTTCTTT
TRBV28	TRBD2	TRBJ2-7	-	CASRTGLAGGLNEQYF	TGTGCCAGCAGAACGGGACTAGCGGGGGGGCTTAACGAGCAGTACTTC
TRBV4-1	TRBD2	TRBJ2-5	-	CASSQEGGRGLQETQYF	TGCGCCAGCAGCCAAGAGGGCGGGAGGGGCCTCCAAGAGACCCAGTACTTC
TRBV5-4	-	TRBJ1-1	-	CASSQGFGNTEAFF	TGTGCCAGCAGCCAGGGGTTTGGGAACACTGAAGCTTTCTTT
TRBV2	-	TRBJ2-7	-	CASRAGRGRYEQYF	TGTGCCAGCAGGGCCGGGAGGGGGCGATACGAGCAGTACTTC
TRBV6-1	-	TRBJ1-6	-	CASSEALWSGNSPLHF	TGTGCCAGCAGTGAAGCGCTTTGGAGCGGTAATTCACCCCTCCACTTT
TRBV6-5	TRBD1	TRBJ1-5	-	CASRGTGRYQPQHF	TGTGCCAGCAGAGGGACAGGGCGGTATCAGCCCCAGCATTTT
TRBV2	TRBD1	TRBJ2-7	-	CASRGTGLSYEQYF	TGTGCCAGCAGGGGGACAGGGCTTTCCTACGAGCAGTACTTC
TRBV4-1	TRBD1	TRBJ1-3	few	CASSPTGSGNTIYF	TGCGCCAGCAGCCCGACAGGGTCTGGAAACACCATATATTTT
TRBV3-1/TRBV3-2	-	TRBJ2-5	-	CASSQVDWPLYF	TGTGCCAGCAGCCAGGTCGACTGGCCTTTGTACTTC
TRBV28	-	TRBJ1-2	-	CASTLGAGPNYGYTF	TGTGCCAGCACCTTAGGGGCGGGACCGAACTATGGCTACACCTTC
TRBV5-4	TRBD1	TRBJ1-1	few	CASSLAGQRGTEAFF	TGTGCCAGCAGCTTGGCGGGACAGAGGGGAACTGAAGCTTTCTTT
TRBV10-3	-	TRBJ2-5	-	CAISESGRGSQETQYF	TGTGCCATCAGTGAGTCAGGGCGGGGATCTCAAGAGACCCAGTACTTC
TRBV5-1	TRBD2	TRBJ2-1	once	CASSLVAGVRGEQFF	TGCGCCAGCAGCTTGGTCGCGGGGGTCCGGGGCGAGCAGTTCTTC